The subject of this entry is one TCR beta chain. Its specific antigen is unknown. No much larger clone is present one base from it, and per-base qualities are unavailable. Genomic DNA was extracted from sorted cells for sequencing of the TCRbeta CDR3 region. TCRbeta CDR3 regions were sequenced using the immunoSEQ Assay. TCRdb mirrors the immuneACCESS table, restricted to in-frame sequences. Some clones are absent from its copies; in checked studies, under half trace to an unresolved V gene, and the reason for the others is unknown. This sample lists fewer than 85,000 clones; around nine tenths were detected once. Around 0.7% of the sample comes from the top ten. The data stem from a study of OX40 agonist ivuxolimab in advanced cancers. Broadly, across the study: Ivuxolimab was an agonistic, fully human IgG2 monoclonal antibody directed against OX40 (CD134), a costimulatory receptor. Intravenous ivuxolimab was administered to patients every 2 weeks at six dose levels: 0.01, 0.1, 0.3, 1.5, 3 and 10 mg/kg. The monotherapy dose-escalation portion (N of about 50 patients) of the phase I ivuxolimab trial is reported in the paper. Prior anti-PD-1, anti-PD-L1 or anti-CTLA-4 therapy was permitted, and checkpoint inhibitors had been received by less than 45% of dose-escalation patients. In the dose-escalation cohort, around 80% of patients were male, and the mean age was around 65 years with a range of roughly 23 to 79. Partial responses were achieved by three dose-escalation patients, of whom one had hepatocellular carcinoma and two had cutaneous melanoma. Among the approximately 50 dose-escalation patients, about 20 had hepatocellular carcinoma, 15 or so melanoma, 9 renal cell carcinoma and 9 head and neck cancer. The point of sequencing TCRbeta in the periphery was to test whether ivuxolimab changed TCR sequence diversity and drove clonal T-cell expansion.

The investigation overall reported the following: Which antigens the clonally expanded peripheral T cells were specific for was not determined. At doses of 0.1 to 3.0 mg/kg, clonal expansion of both CD4+ and CD8+ T cells in blood was seen between baseline and week 6. Partial responders in the 0.1-3.0 mg/kg groups had among the lowest normalized peripheral clonal expansion, especially among CD8+ T cells. After ivuxolimab, more expanded clones were found on average in CD8+ T cells than in CD4+ T cells. Low levels of normalized T-cell clonal expansion were also seen in some nonresponding patients.

Its CDR3 holds 14 amino acids, cysteine through phenylalanine. Left in the record is the CDR3 DNA by itself, 42 bases read in frame from the first base. Taken from the germline V gene, the CDR1 and CDR2 loops are SGHRS and YFSETQ. V gives up 5 bases and J gives up 0 bases, and the segment between their germline ends measures 9 bases. Patients with a history of autoimmune disease or receiving systemic immunosuppression were excluded from the trial. In every dose cohort, peripheral blood was drawn for TCR sequencing at baseline, cycle 4 day 1, and cycle 7 day 1. Samples came from an open-label, multicenter, first-in-human phase I dose-escalation trial of ivuxolimab. Adults with locally advanced or metastatic head and neck squamous cell, hepatocellular, melanoma or renal cell carcinoma were enrolled in the trial. Before TCR sequencing, CD4+ and CD8+ T cells were separately sorted from peripheral blood.

The rearranged segments are TRBV5-1 and TRBJ1-3, with an unclear D gene assignment. This receptor was obtained from an adult with an advanced solid tumor such as melanoma, head and neck, liver or kidney cancer. The input for sequencing was CD4+ or CD8+ T cells sorted from blood, taken in a trial of the OX40 agonist ivuxolimab. Here is the DNA: TGCGCCAGCAGGTCTCAGAACTCTGGAAACACCATATATTTT. Its translation reads: CASRSQNSGNTIYF.